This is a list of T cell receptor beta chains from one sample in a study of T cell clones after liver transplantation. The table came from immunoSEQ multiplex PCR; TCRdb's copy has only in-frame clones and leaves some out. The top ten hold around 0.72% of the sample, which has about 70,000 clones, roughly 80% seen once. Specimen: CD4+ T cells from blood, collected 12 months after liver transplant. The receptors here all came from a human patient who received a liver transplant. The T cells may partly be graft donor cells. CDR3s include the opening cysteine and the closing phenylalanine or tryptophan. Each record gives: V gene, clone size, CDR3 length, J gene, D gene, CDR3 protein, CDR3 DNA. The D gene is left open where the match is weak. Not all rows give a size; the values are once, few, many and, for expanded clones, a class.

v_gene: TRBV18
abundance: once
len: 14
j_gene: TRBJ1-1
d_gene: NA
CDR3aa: CASSLRGKGTEAFF
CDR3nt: TGTGCCAGCTCCCTAAGAGGGAAAGGCACTGAAGCTTTCTTT

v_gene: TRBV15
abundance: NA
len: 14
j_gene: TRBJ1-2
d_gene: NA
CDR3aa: CATSRGRGYYGYTF
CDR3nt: TGTGCCACCAGCAGAGGGCGGGGATACTATGGCTACACCTTC

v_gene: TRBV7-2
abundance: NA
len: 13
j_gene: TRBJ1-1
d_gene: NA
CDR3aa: CASSSGMNTEAFF
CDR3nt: TGTGCCAGCAGCTCGGGGATGAACACTGAAGCTTTCTTT

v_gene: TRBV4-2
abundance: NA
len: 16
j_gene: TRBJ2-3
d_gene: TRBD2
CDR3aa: CASSQVAGDPTDTQYF
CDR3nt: TGTGCCAGCAGCCAGGTAGCGGGAGATCCCACAGATACGCAGTATTTT

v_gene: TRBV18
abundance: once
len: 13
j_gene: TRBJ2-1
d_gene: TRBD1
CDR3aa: CASSPDRESEQFF
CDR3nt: TGTGCCAGCTCACCAGACAGGGAGAGTGAGCAGTTCTTC

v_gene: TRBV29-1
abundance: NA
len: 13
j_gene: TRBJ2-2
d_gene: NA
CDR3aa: CSTAKLDTGELFF
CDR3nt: TGCAGCACCGCCAAGTTAGACACCGGGGAGCTGTTTTTT

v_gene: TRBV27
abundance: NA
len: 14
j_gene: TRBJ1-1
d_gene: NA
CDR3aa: CASSLRGMNTEAFF
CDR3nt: TGTGCCAGCAGTTTAAGGGGCATGAACACTGAAGCTTTCTTT

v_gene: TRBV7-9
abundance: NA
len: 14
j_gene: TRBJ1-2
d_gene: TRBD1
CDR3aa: CASSFGGQGNGYTF
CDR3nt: TGTGCCAGCAGCTTCGGGGGACAGGGTAACGGCTACACCTTC

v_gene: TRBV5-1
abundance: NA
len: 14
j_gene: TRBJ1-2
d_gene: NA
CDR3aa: CASSSTIGNYGYTF
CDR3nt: TGCGCCAGCAGCTCCACCATAGGGAACTATGGCTACACCTTC

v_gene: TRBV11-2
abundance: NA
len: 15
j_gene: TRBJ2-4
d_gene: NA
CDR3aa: CASSFGPLAKNIQYF
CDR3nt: TGTGCCAGCAGCTTCGGGCCTCTAGCCAAAAACATTCAGTACTTC

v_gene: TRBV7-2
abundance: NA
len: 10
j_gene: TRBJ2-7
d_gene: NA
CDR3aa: CASSLVKQYF
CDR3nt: TGTGCCAGCAGCTTAGTCAAGCAGTACTTC

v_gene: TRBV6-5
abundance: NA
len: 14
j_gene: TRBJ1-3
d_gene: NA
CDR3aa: CASRLTGSGNTIYF
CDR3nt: TGTGCCAGCAGGCTAACAGGGAGCGGAAACACCATATATTTT

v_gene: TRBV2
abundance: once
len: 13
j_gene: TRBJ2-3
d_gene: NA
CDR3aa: CASTTGRPDTQYF
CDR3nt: TGTGCCAGCACAACAGGGAGACCAGATACGCAGTATTTT

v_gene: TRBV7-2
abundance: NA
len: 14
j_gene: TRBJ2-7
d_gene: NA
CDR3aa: CASSLLGRTYEQYF
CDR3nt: TGTGCCAGCAGCTTATTAGGCAGGACCTACGAGCAGTACTTC

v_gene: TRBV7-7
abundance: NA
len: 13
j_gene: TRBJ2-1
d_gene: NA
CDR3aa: CASSLLAPAEQFF
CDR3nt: TGTGCCAGCAGCTTACTGGCCCCGGCCGAGCAGTTCTTC

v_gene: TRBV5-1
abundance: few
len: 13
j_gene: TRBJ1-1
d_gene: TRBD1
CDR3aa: CASSWDRGTEAFF
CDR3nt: TGCGCCAGCAGCTGGGACAGGGGCACTGAAGCTTTCTTT

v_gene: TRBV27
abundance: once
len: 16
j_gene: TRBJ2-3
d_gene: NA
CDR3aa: CASTPIGGSDGDTQYF
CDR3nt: TGTGCCAGCACCCCTATCGGCGGCTCGGATGGAGATACGCAGTATTTT

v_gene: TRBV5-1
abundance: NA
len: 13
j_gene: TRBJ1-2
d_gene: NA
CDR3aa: CASSSDGRYGYTF
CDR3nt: TGCGCCAGCAGCTCGGACGGCAGGTATGGCTACACCTTC

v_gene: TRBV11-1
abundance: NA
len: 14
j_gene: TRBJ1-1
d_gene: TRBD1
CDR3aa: CASSPTGANTEAFF
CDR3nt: TGTGCCAGCAGCCCTACAGGGGCGAACACTGAAGCTTTCTTT

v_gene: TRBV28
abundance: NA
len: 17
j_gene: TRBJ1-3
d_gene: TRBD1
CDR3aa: CASSLSPARDSGNTIYF
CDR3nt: TGTGCCAGCAGTTTATCCCCTGCCCGGGACAGTGGAAACACCATATATTTT

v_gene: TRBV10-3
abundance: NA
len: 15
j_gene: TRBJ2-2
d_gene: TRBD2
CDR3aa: CAISGAGAVTGELFF
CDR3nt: TGTGCCATCAGTGGAGCGGGAGCGGTCACCGGGGAGCTGTTTTTT

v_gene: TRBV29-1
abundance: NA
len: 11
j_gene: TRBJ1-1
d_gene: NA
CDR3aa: CSARVRTEAFF
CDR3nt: TGCAGCGCCCGAGTACGGACTGAAGCTTTCTTT